This T cell receptor (beta chain) appears in the sequencing data of a study of long-term antiretroviral therapy in people with HIV. The study, taken as a whole, reports: Transplant-donor-level diversity was not reached after ART, though diversity increased. Against controls, HIV repertoires showed narrower ranges of CDR3 length.

Germline assignment: CDR1 SNHLY and CDR2 FYNNEI. The V segment lost 6 bases and the J segment 0 bases; nucleotides outside the gene matches: 7. This CDR3 spans 16 amino acids. This was the immunoSEQ v3.0 assay at survey level. TCRdb keeps only in-frame clones here, not all; method: immunoSEQ multiplex PCR. The sample holds approximately 30,000 clones, around 84% seen once. Treatment locations for all participants with HIV were in the United States. On this clone: The antigen remains undetermined.

The gene calls are TRBV2 and TRBJ2-2, with TRBD1 matching over 7 bases. This clonotype was sampled from a woman between 25 and 40 years old with HIV. Sequencing used unsorted PBMCs, obtained 0.8 years after starting antiretroviral therapy. CDR3 sequence: CASRLKTGANTGELFF. Here the CDR3 DNA reads TGTGCCAGCAGACTTAAAACAGGGGCGAACACCGGGGAGCTGTTTTTT.